This record concerns one TCR beta chain sequence. This specimen comes from a study of cytomegalovirus exposure and HLA in healthy donors. The PCR made use of 60 Vbeta and 13 Jbeta primers. Libraries were prepared by immunoSEQ multiplex PCR; TCRdb keeps only in-frame clonotypes and omits some of them. In the table there are some 150,000 clones, 80% of which are singletons. Trimming stripped 3 bases from V and 3 bases from J, with 7 bases between. The germline V gene encodes CDR1 LNHDA and CDR2 SQIVND (reference sequence). The CDR3 consists of 13 residues. The chain joins TRBV19 to TRBJ2-3; D is perhaps TRBD1 (5 bases). This clonotype was obtained from a woman between 50 and 59 years old in good health and CMV-seropositive. Sequencing was performed on PBMCs. The CDR3 sequence: CASSIQGTDTQYF. DNA of the CDR3: TGTGCCAGTAGTATCCAGGGAACAGATACGCAGTATTTT.